The sequence of this T cell receptor (beta chain) was determined in a study of OX40 agonist ivuxolimab in advanced cancers. Study summary: Patients were dosed with the agonistic anti-OX40 (CD134) antibody ivuxolimab. Every patient in dose escalation had hepatocellular carcinoma, melanoma, renal cell or head and neck cancer.

Turning to this clone: The antigen is not known.

CDR1 is MNHNY and CDR2 is SVGAGI in the germline V gene (reference sequence). The CDR3 has 16 residues. Trimming left V 6 bases short and J 0 bases short, with 16 bases between. General study findings and limits: The work left the antigen specificity of expanded peripheral T cells undetermined.

Sequencing used immunoSEQ multiplex PCR; TCRdb keeps in-frame clones, though not all of them. This sample has approximately 74,000 clones, with over 75% found just once. The chain has TRBV6-6 and TRBJ2-3; TRBD1 or TRBD2 may be the D gene (5 bases each). Sequenced here: CD4+ or CD8+ T cells sorted from blood, sampled in a trial of the OX40 agonist ivuxolimab. The sequence came from an adult with an advanced solid tumor such as melanoma, head and neck, liver or kidney cancer. CDR3 sequence (DNA): TGTGCCAGCAGCCACGGGGCTAGGAGTAGCACAGATACGCAGTATTTT. As protein: CASSHGARSSTDTQYF.